This entry describes one T cell receptor beta chain. The antigen remains unidentified. This sample is drawn from a study of chemoradiotherapy in HPV16-positive cancers. Repertoires were sampled repeatedly during chemoradiotherapy. The method was immunoSEQ multiplex PCR; TCRdb's version includes in-frame clones alone and lacks a portion of them. Of tens of thousands of clones listed, roughly 90% are singletons. The CDR3 sequence is 16 residues long. Per the germline V gene, CDR1 is MNHNY and CDR2 is SVGAGI (reference sequence). V was shortened by 6 bases and J by 8 bases, with 22 bases between the two germline ends. Overall study findings and caveats: During treatment, candidate HPV-specific clones and E7-related motifs expanded in tumor.

The sequenced sample was blood, obtained from a patient who underwent chemoradiotherapy. The origin of this receptor is a human donor with HPV-associated anogenital cancer. The V call is TRBV6-6, the J call TRBJ1-4; D may be TRBD1 (5 bases). CDR3 in amino acids: CASSQGLNQGWEKLFF. The CDR3 nucleotides are TGTGCCAGCAGCCAAGGGCTTAATCAGGGTTGGGAAAAACTGTTTTTT.